The entry that follows covers one TCR beta chain sequence. The antigen is not known. This entry comes from a study of beta chain features in type 1 diabetes. Expressed TCRB transcripts were sequenced after all isolated RNA was converted to cDNA. The assay was immunoSEQ multiplex PCR, and TCRdb's table has in-frame clones only and misses some. The table records about 240,000 clones, around 13% of them present only once. The CDR3 extends over 16 amino acids. V dropped 2 bases and J dropped 1; count of bases not matched to a gene: 5. The germline V gene has CDR1 KGHSH and CDR2 LQKENI. Study-wide results and caveats: TCRB CDR3s were moderately but significantly shorter in Type 1 diabetes patients in all four CD4+ subsets.

The gene calls are TRBV18 and TRBJ2-3; 8 nucleotides align to TRBD2. Sequencing was performed on naive CD4+ T cells from blood. The receptor's source is a young man with type 1 diabetes. CDR3 residues: CASSPYETSGTDTQYF. Here the CDR3 DNA reads TGTGCCAGCTCACCATACGAGACTAGCGGCACAGATACGCAGTATTTT.